This T cell receptor beta chain was recovered during a study of cytomegalovirus exposure and HLA in healthy donors (dated by TCRdb to between 2016 and 2019). About the study as a whole: According to an earlier analysis of several hundred of the donors, some 170 million T cells yielded 117 million unique TCR beta sequences and roughly 280 Gb of sequence data. An early release that covered 500 to 800 HLA-typed donors contained approximately 290 gigabases of sequencing data and 65 million to 100 million unique TCR sequences. The genetic ancestry cluster associated with self-reported Caucasian donors included 65% to 90% of the roughly 400 genotyped donors. The study aimed to test whether signatures of past pathogen exposure could be identified by cataloging public T cell receptors. The study profiled the T cell repertoires of 666 subjects by immunosequencing and related them to cytomegalovirus serostatus. A separate validation cohort of 100 to 150 different subjects was used in addition to the approximately 700-subject first cohort. High-throughput TCR immunosequencing, statistical association of individual TCRs with disease status, and machine learning were combined to predict cytomegalovirus infection status. A later analysis re-analyzed previously published TCR beta repertoires from roughly 690 donors and added high-resolution HLA genotyping to study TCR occurrence patterns. Rather than using new phenotypic data, the later analysis identified candidate immune exposures from TCR beta sequences and from how often those sequences occurred across donors. An earlier analysis of several hundred of the donors applied high-throughput TCR beta sequencing to assess whether each TCR beta V gene segment acted as functional or pseudogenic. Alongside the repertoire data, information on donor age, sex, ethnicity and CMV serostatus was compiled. A later genetic analysis used genome-wide SNP genotypes for about three fifths of the roughly 700 donors, treating that subset as a discovery cohort. Every discovery cohort repertoire had been produced on one sequencing platform. HLA typing covered class I and class II loci at four-digit resolution. The number of donors typed differed by locus, with about 629-640 for A, B, C, DRB1 and DQB1, about 500 for DQA1, 600 to 610 for DPA1, and approximately 470 for DPB1. Because of strong linkage in the cohort, 5 or 6 DR-DQ haplotypes were treated as single units for association and clustering. On average, 235,054 unique TCR beta nucleotide sequences were sequenced per donor among a few hundred genotyped donors of the cohort, with roughly 18% of those sequences being non-productive. Overall study results and their limits: An earlier analysis of approximately 500 of the donors showed that most TCR beta V segments appeared in productive rearrangements either about 90% or about 30% of the time, which broadly matched IMGT annotations. Correlated functional status among segregating V segments might be attributable to linkage disequilibrium, but an unknown experimental factor could not be ruled out. In the study, 150 to 200 TCR beta chains were listed as associated with cytomegalovirus. A further reported finding was that TCR beta sequences accurately predicted the HLA-A and HLA-B alleles for most subjects in the first cohort. According to a later genetic analysis, donors in an Asian-associated ancestry cluster had fewer N-insertions in productive TCRs than the approximately 700-donor mean. The earlier analysis of approximately 590 of the donors excluded 15 to 20 rarely observed V segments, including chromosome 9 orphons, because counts were too low. In vitro tests confirmed that a few of the cytomegalovirus-associated TCR beta chains recognize cytomegalovirus antigens. In a later analysis, TCR association rates were found to vary across HLA loci, with the most associated TCRs seen for DRB1 alleles and the fewest for HLA-C alleles. Because some donors lacked HLA typing at each locus, the association tests relied only on the typed subset. In a later analysis, HLA-associated TCR beta chains showed more clonal expansion and lower generation probabilities than non-associated chains that were equally common. A later analysis associated 15,000 or so TCR beta sequences with specific HLA alleles at a false discovery rate of 0.05. Most CMV-associated TCR beta chains appeared to be HLA-restricted in a later analysis, and the HLA associations seemed to be driven largely by CMV exposure. The sequencing pipeline was judged likely to have produced a cluster of highly shared sequence variants as a technical artifact. Most TCR sequences were seen in very few donors, while some public TCRs were found in many individuals. The authors suggested that the approach could potentially be generalized to other disease states and immunological phenotypes. The classifier was reported to diagnose cytomegalovirus status with high specificity and sensitivity in both the original and validation cohorts. Several of the top co-occurrence clusters appeared to be linked to parvovirus B19, influenza, CMV and Epstein-Barr virus, according to a later analysis. When HLA alleles, especially DR and DQ, strongly co-occurred, attributing TCR associations to individual alleles was difficult. The presence/absence analyses assumed that sequencing depth was roughly uniform across donors, and that assumption may not be true. V-gene and J-gene trimming of TCR beta chains was associated with a missense DCLRE1C variant in a later genetic analysis, and the association was replicated in an independent cohort. Immune exposure information for the cohort was limited to CMV serostatus. Because the 87-base-pair reads could not distinguish some IMGT-functional V segments, including TRBV6-2 and TRBV6-3, those segments were excluded. Only TCR beta chains were sequenced in this cohort, and the absence of alpha or paired-chain data limited detectable features.

The receptor library was made with the immunoSEQ multiplex PCR assay. For the multiplex PCR, a mixture combining 60 forward primers for TCR Vbeta segments and 13 reverse primers for TCR Jbeta segments was used. The CDR3 region of rearranged TCR beta genes was amplified from genomic DNA with a multiplex PCR assay. The Illumina HiSeq System was used to sequence the amplified TCR beta libraries as 87-base-pair reads. On the authors' methods: A later analysis tallied 80 million to 95 million unique TCR beta chains across the 666 repertoires, and about 12 million of those chains were shared by two or more donors. A nearest-neighbor algorithm error-corrected the raw reads and collapsed the reads into unique sequences, merging closely related sequences to remove PCR and sequencing errors. V, D and J gene segments were assigned by aligning CDR3 sequences to IMGT reference sequences. Each retained sequence needed at least a six-nucleotide match to both a V gene segment and a J gene segment. A rearrangement was called productive if the CDR3 had no stop codons and remained in frame with V and J, and every other rearrangement was called non-productive. CDR3 was defined according to IMGT convention as the region running from the second conserved V-encoded cysteine to the conserved J-encoded phenylalanine. Sequences without an unambiguous match to a single V gene segment were excluded from the earlier analysis of almost 600 of the donors. In an earlier analysis of more than 500 of the donors, a V segment was called functional when productive rearrangements were above 56.7%, and segregating when the standard deviation between donors exceeded 5%. A statistical classification framework was built for diagnosing cytomegalovirus status from the catalog of TCR beta chain sequences. In a later analysis, V and J genes were assigned by comparing TCR nucleotide sequences against IMGT/GENE-DB human TR gene sequences. Using the TCRdist pipeline, a later analysis assigned CDR3 sequences along with most-parsimonious VDJ recombination scenarios. In a later analysis, every TCR beta chain was defined by the combination of its CDR3 amino acid sequence and its V-gene family, and reads without a unique V-gene family were dropped. In a later analysis, 450 to 600 highly shared, low-generation-probability nucleotide sequences were removed to address suspected cross-contamination and a sequencing artifact. For each public chain, a later analysis derived a clonal expansion index from normalized ranks of inferred template counts within each repertoire. A later analysis computed generation probabilities with a VDJ recombination model fitted to out-of-frame rearrangements, and checked the results against IGoR. In a later analysis, TCR-TCR, TCR-HLA and TCR-CMV co-occurrence was scored with hypergeometric tests, and a repertoire-size bias correction was applied to TCR pairs. A later analysis estimated false discovery rates by permuting HLA or CMV assignments 20 times. In a later analysis, co-occurring TCRs were grouped using DBSCAN, with TCRdist sequence similarity added in when clustering inside HLA-allele-positive subsets. Co-occurrence clustering excluded repertoires with fewer than 30,000 or more than 120,000 public chains, plus five with anomalous nucleotide sharing. TCRdb provides this immuneACCESS table in a form limited to in-frame rearrangements. Some clones are lacking; in checked studies, under half of them reflect an unresolved V gene, and why the rest are absent is not known. That table is the source of V, J and clone size, and D and trimming were worked out from the DNA. This sample gives 210,000 or so clones in total; 76% of them show up just once. About 0.63% of the sample is taken by the ten largest.

In total, around 600 healthy bone marrow donors made up the cohort. Cohort members were all nominally healthy when sampled, although unrecorded immune exposures were likely present. The donor was CMV seronegative and was included in the group of a few hundred seronegative cohort members. Every donor gave a peripheral blood sample, and the peripheral blood mononuclear cells from that sample were used for TCR beta sequencing. The Qiagen DNeasy Blood Extraction Kit was used to extract genomic DNA from the blood cell samples. From the cysteine through the phenylalanine, the CDR3 covers 15 amino acids. Just the 45-base CDR3 DNA is kept, in frame starting at base 1. The trim is 7 bases for V and 9 bases for J, with a gap of 19 bases between the germline ends. For CDR1 and CDR2, the germline V gene lists MNHNS and SASEGT. In regard to this clone: Its cognate antigen has yet to be identified. No clone much larger than this one lies a single base away; base qualities are absent.

The chain joins TRBV6-1 to TRBJ1-6, with a weak D call of TRBD1 (6 bases match). Sample: PBMCs. This clonotype originated in a young man in good health and CMV-seronegative. The DNA is as follows: TGTGCCAGCAATCGAAGGCCAGGGGATAGTTCACCCCTCCACTTT. Its protein is CASNRRPGDSSPLHF.